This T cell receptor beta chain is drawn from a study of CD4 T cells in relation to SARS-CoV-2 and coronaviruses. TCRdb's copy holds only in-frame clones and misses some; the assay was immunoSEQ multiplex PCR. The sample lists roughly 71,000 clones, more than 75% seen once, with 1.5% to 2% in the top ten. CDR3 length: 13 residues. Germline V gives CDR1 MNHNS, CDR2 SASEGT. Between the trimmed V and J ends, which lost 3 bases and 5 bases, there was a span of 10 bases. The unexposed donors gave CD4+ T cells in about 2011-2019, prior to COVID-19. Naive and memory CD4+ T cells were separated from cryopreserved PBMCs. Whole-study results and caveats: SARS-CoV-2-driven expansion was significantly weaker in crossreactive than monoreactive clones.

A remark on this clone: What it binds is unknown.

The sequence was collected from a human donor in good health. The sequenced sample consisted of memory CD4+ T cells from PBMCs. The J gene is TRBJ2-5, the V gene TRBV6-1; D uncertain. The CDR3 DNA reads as TGTGCCAGCAGTGAGAGTGGCCCGGAGACCCAGTACTTC. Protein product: CASSESGPETQYF.